These T cell receptor beta chains were read from a single sample in a study of beta chain features in type 1 diabetes. Libraries were prepared by immunoSEQ multiplex PCR; TCRdb keeps only in-frame clonotypes and omits some of them. The top ten clones hold about 0.04% of a sample with roughly 400,000 clones, roughly 13% of them seen once. Sequenced sample: naive CD4+ T cells from blood. The receptors were gathered from a man aged 30-40 years in good health. Both conserved end residues are part of each CDR3. Fields, in order: clone size, J gene, V gene, D gene, CDR3 DNA, CDR3 protein. D genes are given only for firm matches. A row's size may be missing; if present it is once, few, many or a size class.

. | TRBJ2-5 | TRBV15 | . | TGTGCCACCAGCAGAGATGCGATGTTAGTAGGGACCCAGTACTTC | CATSRDAMLVGTQYF
. | TRBJ2-5 | TRBV5-4 | . | TGTGCCAGCAGCTTGGAGCCACAAGAGACCCAGTACTTC | CASSLEPQETQYF
. | TRBJ2-2 | TRBV28 | TRBD2 | TGTGCCAGCAGTTTAGCGGGAGGGAACACCGGGGAGCTGTTTTTT | CASSLAGGNTGELFF
few | TRBJ2-5 | TRBV11-3 | . | TGTGCCAGCAGCTTCAGGAAAGGGGAGACCCAGTACTTC | CASSFRKGETQYF
. | TRBJ2-5 | TRBV5-1 | . | TGCGCCAGCAGCTTGGCTTTGGGGGTCATGGAGACCCAGTACTTC | CASSLALGVMETQYF
. | TRBJ2-7 | TRBV5-1 | TRBD1 | TGCGCCAGCGCTGCGGACGCAGGGGGACCCTACGAGCAGTACTTC | CASAADAGGPYEQYF
few | TRBJ2-2 | TRBV30 | TRBD2 | TGTGCCTGGAGTGTCAGGCTAGCGGGAGTCCCCAACACCGGGGAGCTGTTTTTT | CAWSVRLAGVPNTGELFF
few | TRBJ1-2 | TRBV4-1 | . | TGCGCCAGCAGCCAAGATCTCGGCCAGGGTAGGGGCTACACCTTC | CASSQDLGQGRGYTF
. | TRBJ1-4 | TRBV5-4 | TRBD1 | TGTGCCAGCAGCATGGGACAGGGGTTGTTAACGGCAACTGGCAAACTGTTTTTT | CASSMGQGLLTATGKLFF
few | TRBJ1-1 | TRBV29-1 | TRBD1 | TGCAGCGTTGCCTACAGGGGATTGAACACTGAAGCTTTCTTT | CSVAYRGLNTEAFF
few | TRBJ1-2 | TRBV14 | TRBD1 | TGTGCCAGCAGCCTCCGGGACAGGAGTATCTATGGCTACACCTTC | CASSLRDRSIYGYTF
. | TRBJ1-4 | TRBV7-8 | . | TGTGCCAGCAGCCGCCGAGGTGGCGTGGGCGGCGAAAAACTGTTTTTT | CASSRRGGVGGEKLFF
. | TRBJ1-2 | TRBV4-1 | TRBD1 | TGCGCCAGCAGCCAACGAGGACAGGGCTTTAACTATGGCTACACCTTC | CASSQRGQGFNYGYTF
. | TRBJ2-5 | TRBV7-2 | . | TGTGCCAGCAGCTTAGTACTTCCAGAGACCCAGTACTTC | CASSLVLPETQYF
. | TRBJ2-6 | TRBV6-1 | . | TGTGCCAGCAAAGAAATCGAGGCTGGGGCCAACGTCCTGACTTTC | CASKEIEAGANVLTF
. | TRBJ1-1 | TRBV7-9 | TRBD1 | TGTGCCAGCAGCTGGGACAGGGGTTCGGACACTGAAGCTTTCTTT | CASSWDRGSDTEAFF
few | TRBJ2-3 | TRBV5-1 | . | TGCGCCAGCAGCTCCCAACCTCGGGGAGGCACAGATACGCAGTATTTT | CASSSQPRGGTDTQYF
. | TRBJ2-3 | TRBV7-2 | . | TGTGCCAGCAGCTTAATCAAAGGGGGGCGCACAGATACGCAGTATTTT | CASSLIKGGRTDTQYF
few | TRBJ2-1 | TRBV19 | . | TGTGCCGCCAGTCGTGCCAATGAGCAGTTCTTC | CAASRANEQFF
. | TRBJ1-5 | TRBV18 | . | TGTGCCAGCTCACCTGGTACGGGTCAGCCCCAGCATTTT | CASSPGTGQPQHF
. | TRBJ2-5 | TRBV30 | . | TGTGCCTGGAGTGTTCCCGGGACTCTAGAGACCCAGTACTTC | CAWSVPGTLETQYF
. | TRBJ2-1 | TRBV5-1 | . | TGCGCCAGCAGAAGAGACAATGAGCAGTTCTTC | CASRRDNEQFF
. | TRBJ1-6 | TRBV19 | . | TGTGCCAGTAGTATAGGAAATTCACCCCTCCACTTT | CASSIGNSPLHF
. | TRBJ2-1 | TRBV5-1 | TRBD2 | TGCGCCAGCGCTAGGGCTAGCGGTTACAATGAGCAGTTCTTC | CASARASGYNEQFF
. | TRBJ2-1 | TRBV6-1 | . | TGTGCCAGCAGTGAAAGGGGCAATGAGCAGTTCTTC | CASSERGNEQFF
few | TRBJ1-4 | TRBV5-4 | TRBD1 | TGTGCCAGCAGCGCCCCGACAGGGAGTGGTGAAAAACTGTTTTTT | CASSAPTGSGEKLFF
. | TRBJ2-1 | TRBV30 | . | TGTGCCTGCCGACCTGAGCTAAGCTCCTACAATGAGCAGTTCTTC | CACRPELSSYNEQFF
few | TRBJ1-4 | TRBV7-2 | . | TGTGCCAGCACCCTGGACAGATATAATGAAAAACTGTTTTTT | CASTLDRYNEKLFF
few | TRBJ2-1 | TRBV21-1 | . | TGTGCCAGCAGCACCTACAGGGATTATGAGCAGTTCTTC | CASSTYRDYEQFF
. | TRBJ2-3 | TRBV7-8 | TRBD2 | TGTGCCAGCAGCTTAGCATCTGTAGCGGGACGGGCTCAGGGAGATACGCAGTATTTT | CASSLASVAGRAQGDTQYF
. | TRBJ2-3 | TRBV5-4 | . | TGTGCCAGCAAAGAAAGGGGTCGGGGGTCTCGTCCAGATACGCAGTATTTT | CASKERGRGSRPDTQYF
few | TRBJ1-1 | TRBV29-1 | TRBD1 | TGCAGCGTTCATAACAGGGGTCATCGCGCTGAAGCTTTCTTT | CSVHNRGHRAEAFF
few | TRBJ2-3 | TRBV7-2 | TRBD2 | TGTGCCAGCAGCCCGAGAGCGGGGGATACGCAGTATTTT | CASSPRAGDTQYF
. | TRBJ2-3 | TRBV9 | . | TGTGCCAGCAGCTCGCGACTAGTAGGTGATACGCAGTATTTT | CASSSRLVGDTQYF
few | TRBJ2-1 | TRBV7-2 | TRBD2 | TGTGCCAGCAGCTTAGTGACTAGCGGGGTACCCAATGAGCAGTTCTTC | CASSLVTSGVPNEQFF
few | TRBJ1-1 | TRBV18 | . | TGTGCCAGCTCACCACCTTCGGGGGGATCTGAAGCTTTCTTT | CASSPPSGGSEAFF
few | TRBJ1-1 | TRBV7-9 | TRBD1 | TGTGCCAGCAGTCCCCGACAGGGATGGTCGTTGACCACTGAAGCTTTCTTT | CASSPRQGWSLTTEAFF
. | TRBJ1-1 | TRBV9 | TRBD1 | TGTGCCAGCAGCGTCGAGGGTGGGACAGGGGGCGCTTTCTTT | CASSVEGGTGGAFF
few | TRBJ1-1 | TRBV5-4 | . | TGTGCCAGCAGCCAAAGAGAGGGCACTGAAGCTTTCTTT | CASSQREGTEAFF
few | TRBJ2-1 | TRBV7-2 | TRBD2 | TGTGCCAGCAGCTCGACGGGACTACGGGAGCAGTTCTTC | CASSSTGLREQFF
. | TRBJ2-7 | TRBV10-3 | TRBD1 | TGTGCCATCAGGGGACAGGGAGGATACGAGCAGTACTTC | CAIRGQGGYEQYF
. | TRBJ2-6 | TRBV27 | TRBD1 | TGTGCCAGCTGGACAGGGGTTTCTGGGGCCAACGTCCTGACTTTC | CASWTGVSGANVLTF
few | TRBJ1-1 | TRBV29-1 | TRBD1 | TGCAGCGTTGGGCAACCCAGGGGGTCGAACACTGAAGCTTTCTTT | CSVGQPRGSNTEAFF
. | TRBJ2-3 | TRBV7-3 | . | TGTGCCAGCAGCCCGGACGGGAAAACGGCAGATACGCAGTATTTT | CASSPDGKTADTQYF
few | TRBJ2-5 | TRBV7-2 | . | TGTGCCAGCAGCTTACTCACAGGCCAAGAGACCCAGTACTTC | CASSLLTGQETQYF
few | TRBJ2-7 | TRBV11-2 | TRBD2 | TGTGCCAGCAGCCCGCCTTGGCTGCGGGGGTACGAGCAGTACTTC | CASSPPWLRGYEQYF
few | TRBJ2-5 | TRBV29-1 | TRBD2 | TGCAGCGTTGACTATGGTAGCGGGACCCAAGAGACCCAGTACTTC | CSVDYGSGTQETQYF
few | TRBJ2-6 | TRBV29-1 | TRBD2 | TGCAGCGTTGCAGCGGGGCGCTCTGGGGCCAACGTCCTGACTTTC | CSVAAGRSGANVLTF
few | TRBJ2-1 | TRBV4-3 | . | TGCGCCAGCAGCCAAGATCTGAACAGGGTAGGTGAGCAGTTCTTC | CASSQDLNRVGEQFF
few | TRBJ1-2 | TRBV29-1 | . | TGCAGCGTTGATCAAGGGCCGGCGGGTGGCTACACCTTC | CSVDQGPAGGYTF
. | TRBJ2-7 | TRBV29-1 | TRBD2 | TGCAGCGTTGGACTAGCGGACGAGCAGTACTTC | CSVGLADEQYF
few | TRBJ2-3 | TRBV27 | TRBD2 | TGTGCCAGCAGGGCTAGCGGGGGTGGGGCAGATACGCAGTATTTT | CASRASGGGADTQYF
. | TRBJ2-1 | TRBV4-3 | TRBD2 | TGCGCCAGCAGCCCGACTAGCGGGAGTAGCTACAATGAGCAGTTCTTC | CASSPTSGSSYNEQFF
few | TRBJ2-3 | TRBV5-1 | TRBD1 | TGCGCCAGCAGCTGGGACAGGTACACAGATACGCAGTATTTT | CASSWDRYTDTQYF
. | TRBJ2-7 | TRBV10-3 | TRBD1 | TGTGCCATCGGACAGGGAGGTTACGAGCAGTACTTC | CAIGQGGYEQYF